This T cell receptor beta chain appears in the sequencing data of a study of early T cells in non-severe SARS-CoV-2 infection. Background on the study: Chains stayed unpaired after sequencing of bulk RNA from unsorted whole blood. Study-wide points: Anti-spike CD8 responses were favored by VDJdb matching, which missed private and CD4 specificities.

The TCR library protocol was used to attach unique molecular identifiers. These identifiers were attached to individual cDNA molecules. TCRdb independently ran MiXCR on the 5' RACE reads; one entry per CDR3 protein. Of tens of thousands of distinct CDR3 sequences listed, about 4.6% were seen once; the top ten hold 12%. CDR3 length: 17 amino acids. V lost 4 bases to trimming and J lost 0 bases; unmatched junction nucleotides: 10. Germline values: CDR1 SGHRS, CDR2 YFSETQ. In this sample, this clonotype turned up many times. Its antigen is not known. The source is an adult who was a healthcare worker with PCR-confirmed SARS-CoV-2 infection or an uninfected control (not recorded which). Sequenced input: whole blood. V usage is TRBV5-1 and J usage is TRBJ2-7; 10 bases align to TRBD2. This chain's CDR3 is CASSQPGLAAYSYEQYF. In DNA, the CDR3 is TGCGCCAGCAGCCAGCCCGGACTAGCGGCTTACTCCTACGAGCAGTACTTC.